This TCR beta chain stems from a study of CD8+ T cells in alopecia areata. Study at large: A regimen of oral tofacitinib, 5 to 10 mg twice daily, was given to treated patients.

Study outcomes and limitations: Sharing of TCR sequences between patients (possibly for HLA-related reasons) was less clear than in mice.

It was cDNA, reverse transcribed from extracted RNA, that served as the sequencing template. TCRdb keeps only in-frame clones here, not all; method: immunoSEQ multiplex PCR. The data contain about 150,000 clones, approximately 50% of them singletons. Trimming removed 4 bases from V and 2 bases from J, with 15 bases in between. CDR3 length: 15 amino acids. Germline V gene lookup returns CDR1 SGHRS and CDR2 YFSETQ. Peripheral blood samples and lesional scalp punch biopsies were obtained from alopecia areata patients. PBMCs served as the source from which CD4+ and CD8+ T cells were sorted. Points on this clone: Its antigen is not identified.

The source is a human donor with alopecia areata. The chain uses TRBV5-1 and TRBJ2-5; D remains ambiguous. The sequencing sample was made of CD4+ T cells sorted from blood. The CDR3 DNA sequence: TGCGCCAGCAGCATGAATTCTCCCGTTCAAGAGACCCAGTACTTC. Encoded protein: CASSMNSPVQETQYF. Together with reference TRBV5-1 and TRBJ2-5, the CDR3 gives the full variable domain: KAGVTQTPRYLIKTRGQQVTLSCSPISGHRSVSWYQQTPGQGLQFLFEYFSETQRNKGNFPGRFSGRQFSNSRSEMNVSTLELGDSALYLCASSMNSPVQETQYFGPGTRLLVL.